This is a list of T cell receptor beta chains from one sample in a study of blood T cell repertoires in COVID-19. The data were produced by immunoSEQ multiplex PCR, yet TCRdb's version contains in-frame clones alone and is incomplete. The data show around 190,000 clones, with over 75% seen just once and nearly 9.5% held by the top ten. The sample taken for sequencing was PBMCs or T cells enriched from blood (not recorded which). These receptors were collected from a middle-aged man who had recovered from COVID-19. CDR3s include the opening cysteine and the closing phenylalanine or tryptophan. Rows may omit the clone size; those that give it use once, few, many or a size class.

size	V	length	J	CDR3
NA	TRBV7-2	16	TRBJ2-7	CASSNGLRQGPYEQYF
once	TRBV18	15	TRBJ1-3	CASSPRTALGNTIYF
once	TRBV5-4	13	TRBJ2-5	CASSFSGAETQYF
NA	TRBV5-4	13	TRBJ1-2	CASSPPQGRGYTF
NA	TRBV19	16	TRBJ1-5	CASSGVEGTGNQPQHF
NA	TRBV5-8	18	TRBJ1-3	CASSLGAGAALSGNTIYF
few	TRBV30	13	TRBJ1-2	CAWSATGVYGYTF
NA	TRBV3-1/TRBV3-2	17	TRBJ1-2	CASSYKPSGAGNYGYTF
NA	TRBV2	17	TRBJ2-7	CASSLLRTGRGRDEQYF
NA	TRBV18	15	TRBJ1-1	CASSPGTGGNTEAFF
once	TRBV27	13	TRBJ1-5	CASRRQGTQPQHF
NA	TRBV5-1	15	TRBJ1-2	CASSLGGTENYGYTF
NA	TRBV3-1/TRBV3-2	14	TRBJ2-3	CATGTSGGTDTQYF
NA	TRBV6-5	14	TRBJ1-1	CASSYKSAGTEAFF
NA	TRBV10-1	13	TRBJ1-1	CASSAAAAGGAFF
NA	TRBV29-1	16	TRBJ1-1	CSVEGSQGAGVTEAFF
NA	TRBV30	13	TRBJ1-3	CAWSVIAGNTIYF
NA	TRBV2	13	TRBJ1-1	CASSGGSNTEAFF